The sequence of this TCR beta chain was determined in a study of blood T cell repertoires in COVID-19. Turning to the study itself: PBMCs, B-cell-depleted T cells, or T cells were the source of the cDNA or gDNA that made up the material.

This clone was seen once. Here immunoSEQ multiplex PCR was the method, and the copy in TCRdb shows in-frame clones only, minus some. The table has some 270,000 clones, around 86% seen once; the top ten hold 8.5% to 9%. Germline V lookup: CDR1 MDHEN, CDR2 SYDVKM. The junction had 5 bases not matched to a gene; V was cut back by 5 bases and J by 4 bases. The length of the CDR3 is 14 residues. Sequencing used peripheral blood. The chain uses TRBV28 and TRBJ1-5, with 7 nucleotides matching TRBD1. The receptor's source is a man in his forties with active or convalescent COVID-19. The CDR3 protein is CASSITGVNQPQHF. The CDR3 region has the DNA TGTGCCAGCAGTATAACAGGGGTAAATCAGCCCCAGCATTTT. Variable domain in full (rest from reference TRBV28 and TRBJ1-5): DVKVTQSSRYLVKRTGEKVFLECVQDMDHENMFWYRQDPGLGLRLIYFSYDVKMKEKGDIPEGYSVSREKKERFSLILESASTNQTSMYLCASSITGVNQPQHFGDGTRLSIL.